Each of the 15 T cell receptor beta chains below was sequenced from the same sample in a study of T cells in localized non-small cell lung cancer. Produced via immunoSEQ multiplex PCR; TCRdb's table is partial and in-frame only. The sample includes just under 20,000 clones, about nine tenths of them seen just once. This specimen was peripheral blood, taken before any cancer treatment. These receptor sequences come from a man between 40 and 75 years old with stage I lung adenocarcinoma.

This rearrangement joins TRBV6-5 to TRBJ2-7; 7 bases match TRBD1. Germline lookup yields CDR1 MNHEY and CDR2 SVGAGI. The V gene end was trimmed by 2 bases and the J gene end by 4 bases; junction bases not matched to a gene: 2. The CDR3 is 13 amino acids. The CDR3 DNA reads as TGTGCCAGCAGTTACGAGACAGGGTACGAGCAGTACTTC. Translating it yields CASSYETGYEQYF.

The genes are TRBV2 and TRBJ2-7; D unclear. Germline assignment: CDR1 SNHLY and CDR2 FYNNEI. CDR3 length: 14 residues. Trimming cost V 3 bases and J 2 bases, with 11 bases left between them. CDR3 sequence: CASSDPGLTYEQYF. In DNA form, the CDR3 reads TGTGCCAGCAGTGACCCGGGCCTTACCTACGAGCAGTACTTC.

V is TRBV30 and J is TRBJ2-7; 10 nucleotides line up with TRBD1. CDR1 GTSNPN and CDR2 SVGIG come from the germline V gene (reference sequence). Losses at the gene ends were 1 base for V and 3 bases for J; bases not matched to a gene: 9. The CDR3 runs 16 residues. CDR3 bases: TGTGCCTGGAGTGCCAGGTATCGGGACAGGGGCTACGAGCAGTACTTC. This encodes CAWSARYRDRGYEQYF.

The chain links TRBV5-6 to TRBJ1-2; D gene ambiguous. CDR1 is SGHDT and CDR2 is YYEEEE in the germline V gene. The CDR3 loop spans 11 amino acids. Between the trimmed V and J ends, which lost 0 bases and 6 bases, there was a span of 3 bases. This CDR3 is CASSLANGYTF. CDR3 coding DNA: TGTGCCAGCAGCTTGGCCAATGGCTACACCTTC.

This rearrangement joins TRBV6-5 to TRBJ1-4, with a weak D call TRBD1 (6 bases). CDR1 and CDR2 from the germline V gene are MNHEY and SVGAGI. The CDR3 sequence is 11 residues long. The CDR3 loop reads CATSRGEKLFF. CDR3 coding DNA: TGTGCTACGAGCAGGGGTGAAAAACTGTTTTTT.

The CDR3 here is CASRGLSRGYTF. The CDR3 nucleotides read TGTGCCAGCAGGGGCCTATCTCGGGGCTACACCTTC. The rearrangement joins TRBV25-1 to TRBJ1-2; D gene ambiguous. Trimming took 6 bases from V and 8 from J, leaving 13 bases between them. The CDR3 consists of 12 residues. Per germline, CDR1 MGHDK and CDR2 SYGVNS.

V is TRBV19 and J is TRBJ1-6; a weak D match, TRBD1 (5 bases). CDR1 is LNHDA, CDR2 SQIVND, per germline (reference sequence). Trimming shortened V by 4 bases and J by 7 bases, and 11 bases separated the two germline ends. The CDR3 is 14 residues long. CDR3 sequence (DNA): TGTGCCAGTAGTAATCAGGGTGGCAATTCACCCCTCCACTTT. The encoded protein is CASSNQGGNSPLHF.

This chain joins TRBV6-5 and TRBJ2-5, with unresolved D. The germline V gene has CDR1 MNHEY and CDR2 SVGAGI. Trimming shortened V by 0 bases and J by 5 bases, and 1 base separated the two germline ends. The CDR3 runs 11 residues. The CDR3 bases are TGTGCCAGCAGTTACTCGGAGACCCAGTACTTC. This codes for CASSYSETQYF.

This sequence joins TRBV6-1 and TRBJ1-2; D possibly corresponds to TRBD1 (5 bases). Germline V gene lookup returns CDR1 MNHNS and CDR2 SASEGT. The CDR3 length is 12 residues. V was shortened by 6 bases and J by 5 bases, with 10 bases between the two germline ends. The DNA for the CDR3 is TGTGCCAGCAGCCGACAGAATTATGGCTACACCTTC. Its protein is CASSRQNYGYTF.

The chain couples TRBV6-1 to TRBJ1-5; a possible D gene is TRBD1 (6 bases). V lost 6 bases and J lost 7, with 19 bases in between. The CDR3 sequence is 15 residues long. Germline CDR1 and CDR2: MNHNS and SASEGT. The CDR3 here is CASREQGGFGQPQHF. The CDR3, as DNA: TGTGCCAGCAGGGAACAGGGTGGGTTTGGGCAGCCCCAGCATTTT.

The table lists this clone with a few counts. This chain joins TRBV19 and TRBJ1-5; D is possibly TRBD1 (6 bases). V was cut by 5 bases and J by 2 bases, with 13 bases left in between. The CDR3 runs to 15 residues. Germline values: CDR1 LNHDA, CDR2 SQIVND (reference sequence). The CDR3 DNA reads TGTGCCAGTAGTCCCCGGGAGGGGGGCAATCAGCCCCAGCATTTT. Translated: CASSPREGGNQPQHF.

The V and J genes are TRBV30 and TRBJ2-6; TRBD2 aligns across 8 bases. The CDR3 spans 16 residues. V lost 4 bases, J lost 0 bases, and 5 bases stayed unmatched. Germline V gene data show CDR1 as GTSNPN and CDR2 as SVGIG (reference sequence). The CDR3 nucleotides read TGTGCCTGGAAACGCGGGGGGACCTCTGGGGCCAACGTCCTGACTTTC. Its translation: CAWKRGGTSGANVLTF. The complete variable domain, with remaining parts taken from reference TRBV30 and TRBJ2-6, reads SQTIHQWPATLVQPVGSPLSLECTVEGTSNPNLYWYRQAAGRGLQLLFYSVGIGQISSEVPQNLSASRPQDRQFILSSKKLLLSDSGFYLCAWKRGGTSGANVLTFGAGSRLTVL.

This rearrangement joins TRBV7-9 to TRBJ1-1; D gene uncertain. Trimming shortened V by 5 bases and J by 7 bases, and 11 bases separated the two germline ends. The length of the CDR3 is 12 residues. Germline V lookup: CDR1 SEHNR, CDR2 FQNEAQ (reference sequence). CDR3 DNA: TGTGCCAGCAGCACCGGGCCACTTGAAGCTTTCTTT. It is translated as CASSTGPLEAFF.

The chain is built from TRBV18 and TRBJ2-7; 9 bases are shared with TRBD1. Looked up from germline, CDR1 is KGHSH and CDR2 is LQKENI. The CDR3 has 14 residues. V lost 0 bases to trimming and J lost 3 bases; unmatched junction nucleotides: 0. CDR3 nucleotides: TGTGCCAGCTCACCACCGGGACAGGGCTACGAGCAGTACTTC. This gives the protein CASSPPGQGYEQYF.

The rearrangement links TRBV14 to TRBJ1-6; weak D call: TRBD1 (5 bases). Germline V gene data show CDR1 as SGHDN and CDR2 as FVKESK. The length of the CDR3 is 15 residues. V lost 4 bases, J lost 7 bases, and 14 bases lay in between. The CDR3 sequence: CASSLDSGQNSPLHF. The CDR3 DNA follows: TGTGCCAGCAGCCTAGATTCAGGACAAAATTCACCCCTCCACTTT.